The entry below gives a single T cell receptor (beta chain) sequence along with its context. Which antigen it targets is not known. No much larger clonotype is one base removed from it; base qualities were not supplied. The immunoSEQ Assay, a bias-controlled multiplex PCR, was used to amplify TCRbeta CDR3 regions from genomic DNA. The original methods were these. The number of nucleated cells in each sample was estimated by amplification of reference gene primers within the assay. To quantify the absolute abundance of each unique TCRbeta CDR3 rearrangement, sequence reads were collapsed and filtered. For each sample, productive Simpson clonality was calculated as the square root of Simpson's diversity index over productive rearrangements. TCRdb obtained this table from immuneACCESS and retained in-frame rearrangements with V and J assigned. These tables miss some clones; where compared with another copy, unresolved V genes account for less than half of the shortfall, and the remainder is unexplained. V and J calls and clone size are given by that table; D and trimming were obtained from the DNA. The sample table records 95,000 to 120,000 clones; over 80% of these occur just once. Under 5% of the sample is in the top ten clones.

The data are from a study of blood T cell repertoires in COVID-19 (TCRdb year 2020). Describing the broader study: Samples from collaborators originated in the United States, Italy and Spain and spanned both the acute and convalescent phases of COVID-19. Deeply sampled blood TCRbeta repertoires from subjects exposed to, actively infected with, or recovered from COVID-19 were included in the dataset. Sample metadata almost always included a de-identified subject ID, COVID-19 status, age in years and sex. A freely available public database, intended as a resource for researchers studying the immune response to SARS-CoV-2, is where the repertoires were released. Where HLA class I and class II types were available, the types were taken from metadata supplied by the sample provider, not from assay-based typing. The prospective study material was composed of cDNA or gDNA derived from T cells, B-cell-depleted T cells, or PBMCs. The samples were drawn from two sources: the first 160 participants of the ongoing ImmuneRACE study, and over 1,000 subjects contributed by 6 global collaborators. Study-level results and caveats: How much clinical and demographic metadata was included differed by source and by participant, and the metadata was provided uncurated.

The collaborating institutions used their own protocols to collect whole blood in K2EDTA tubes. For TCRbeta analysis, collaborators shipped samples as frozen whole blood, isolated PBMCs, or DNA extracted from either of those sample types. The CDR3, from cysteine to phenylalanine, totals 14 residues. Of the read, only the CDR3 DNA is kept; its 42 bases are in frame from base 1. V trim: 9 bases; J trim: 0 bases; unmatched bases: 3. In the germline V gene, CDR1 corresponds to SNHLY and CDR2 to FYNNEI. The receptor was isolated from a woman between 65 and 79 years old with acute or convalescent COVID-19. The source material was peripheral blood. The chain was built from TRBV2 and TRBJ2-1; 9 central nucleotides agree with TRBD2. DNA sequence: TGTGCCAGTATTAGCGGGAGCTCCTACAATGAGCAGTTCTTC. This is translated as CASISGSSYNEQFF.